This TCR beta chain was recovered during a study of blood T cell repertoires in COVID-19. The V end was cut by 1 base, the J end by 5 bases, with 12 bases between. CDR1 SGDLS and CDR2 YYNGEE come from the germline V gene. CDR3 size: 15 residues. TCRdb's table, derived via immunoSEQ multiplex PCR, lists solely in-frame clones and lacks some. The sample consists of hundreds of thousands of clones, around 86% of them appearing once. The chain combines TRBV9 with TRBJ2-2, with D maybe TRBD1 (5 bases). This receptor was obtained from a young man who had recovered from COVID-19. The sequencing sample was made of PBMCs or T cells enriched from blood (not recorded which). CDR3 in amino acids: CASSVSGFGTGELFF. The CDR3 nucleotides read TGTGCCAGCAGCGTATCAGGGTTTGGAACCGGGGAGCTGTTTTTT.